The 17 T cell receptor beta chains below were found in one sample sequenced in a study of T cells after yellow fever vaccination. Via MiXCR, TCRdb re-called the 5' RACE reads, giving one row per CDR3 protein. This table has hundreds of thousands of distinct CDR3 sequences, around an eighth appearing once. The sequencing here drew on PBMCs, taken on the day of the yellow fever booster vaccination. The receptors derive from a man aged 25 to 45 who received the YFV17D yellow fever vaccine.

This clonotype has only a few counts. V gene TRBV12-3 or TRBV12-4 combines with J gene TRBJ2-7; TRBD2 might be the D (5 bases). Trimming stripped 1 base from V and 7 bases from J, with 11 bases between. The CDR3 runs to 13 residues. CDR3 residues: CASSLGPGSEQYF. DNA for the CDR3: TGTGCCAGCAGTTTAGGGCCGGGATCTGAGCAGTACTTC.

The genes are TRBV12-3 or TRBV12-4 and TRBJ2-7; D remains ambiguous. This CDR3 is built from 11 residues. Trimming left V 7 bases short and J 1 base short, with 5 bases between. DNA for the CDR3: TGTGCCAGCACCAAATCCTACGAGCAGTACTTC. It is translated as CASTKSYEQYF.

The chain uses TRBV4-3 and TRBJ2-6; weak D call: TRBD2 (6 bases). The CDR3 sequence is 16 residues long. V lost 0 bases and J 4 bases, leaving 10 bases between the germline ends. Germline CDR1 reads LGHNA; CDR2 reads YSLEER. The CDR3 nucleotides read TGCGCCAGCAGCCAAGATCGACTAGGAGGGGCCAACGTCCTGACTTTC. This sequence encodes CASSQDRLGGANVLTF.

The chain combines TRBV20-1 with TRBJ1-1; D ambiguous. This CDR3 region has 12 residues. Deletions cut 7 bases from V and 1 base from J, with 10 bases between. Germline CDR1 DFQATT, CDR2 SNEGSKA (reference sequence). The CDR3 here is CSGPSRNTEAFF. The CDR3 DNA is TGCAGTGGACCTAGTAGGAACACTGAAGCTTTCTTT.

The chain links TRBV12-3 or TRBV12-4 to TRBJ2-2; 7 bases are shared with TRBD2. The CDR3 spans 13 residues. V trimming: 6 bases; J trimming: 8 bases; junction bases outside the gene matches: 6. DNA of the CDR3: TGTGCCAGCAGCCCACTAGCGACAGGGGAGCTGTTTTTT. It translates to CASSPLATGELFF.

This clonotype was detected only a few times. The junction differs from germline at one of its ends, possibly a read error. The V gene is TRBV28, the J gene TRBJ2-3; D not resolved. Germline lookup yields CDR1 MDHEN and CDR2 SYDVKM. The CDR3 loop spans 13 amino acids. CDR3 nucleotide sequence: TGTGTCAGCAGTTTGATTGGGGTTGATACGCAGTATTTT. It codes for CVSSLIGVDTQYF.

The V and J genes are TRBV20-1 and TRBJ2-3, with D uncertain. From germline, CDR1 is DFQATT and CDR2 SNEGSKA (reference sequence). V gave up 5 bases and J gave up 3 bases, with 12 bases separating them. The CDR3 length is 13 residues. DNA of the CDR3: TGCAGTGCTCACTACAGACTGACAGATACGCAGTATTTT. Translated: CSAHYRLTDTQYF.

This chain uses TRBV4-2 with TRBJ1-6; D not certain. Germline lookup yields CDR1 LGHNA and CDR2 YNFKEQ. V lost 0 bases, J lost 7 bases, and 7 bases lay in between. This CDR3 contains 14 residues. This CDR3 reads CASSQEGRNSPLHF. The CDR3 nucleotides are TGTGCCAGCAGCCAAGAAGGAAGGAATTCACCCCTCCACTTT.

This clonotype turned up a few times. The genes are TRBV7-2 and TRBJ1-3, with D possibly matching TRBD1 (6 bases). Per the germline V gene, CDR1 is SGHTA and CDR2 is FQGNSA. This CDR3 spans 16 amino acids. V was shortened by 5 bases and J by 0 bases, with 14 bases between the two germline ends. CDR3 in amino acids: CASSPQGQSSGNTIYF. Here the CDR3 DNA reads TGTGCCAGCAGCCCGCAAGGACAGAGCTCTGGAAACACCATATATTTT.

V is TRBV29-1 and J is TRBJ2-7; unclear D gene. This CDR3 spans 11 amino acids. Germline V lookup: CDR1 SQVTM, CDR2 ANQGSEA. With 4 bases removed from V and 2 bases from J, the gap between germline ends came to 6 bases. This CDR3 reads CSVADTYEQYF. The CDR3 DNA reads TGCAGCGTTGCTGATACCTACGAGCAGTACTTC.

The chain has TRBV28 and TRBJ2-2; 14 bases are a match to TRBD2. J was trimmed by 4 bases and V by 5 bases; bases with no gene match: 6. Germline V gene sequence: CDR1 MDHEN, CDR2 SYDVKM. This CDR3 region has 17 residues. The CDR3 nucleotides read TGTGCCAGCAGTCGACTAGCGGGAGGGCCGGGCACCGGGGAGCTGTTTTTT. Residues: CASSRLAGGPGTGELFF.

Only a few counts were recorded for this clonotype. The chain recombines TRBV4-3 with TRBJ1-6; D gene uncertain. Between the trimmed V and J ends, which lost 4 bases and 5 bases, there was a span of 9 bases. Per the germline V gene, CDR1 is LGHNA and CDR2 is YSLEER. CDR3 length: 14 amino acids. CDR3: CASSRYSNNSPLHF. CDR3 DNA: TGCGCCAGCAGCCGCTATAGTAATAATTCACCCCTCCACTTT.

This clonotype came up a few times. The V gene is TRBV5-8, the J gene TRBJ2-7, with TRBD1 matching over 7 bases. V shed 2 bases and J 4 bases; nucleotides not matched to a gene: 12. Germline V gives CDR1 SGHTS, CDR2 YDEGEE. This CDR3 has 16 residues. The CDR3 DNA is TGTGCCAGCAGCTTCGTACAGGGGAGTGGGGTTTACGAGCAGTACTTC. Its protein product is CASSFVQGSGVYEQYF.

In its sample, this clonotype was seen many times. The chain uses TRBV9 and TRBJ2-2, with D unresolved. Germline CDR1 SGDLS, CDR2 YYNGEE. V lost 1 base and J 5 bases, leaving 12 bases between the germline ends. This CDR3 contains 15 residues. In DNA form, the CDR3 reads TGTGCCAGCAGCGTAAGAATCCTGGGGACCGGGGAGCTGTTTTTT. Amino acids: CASSVRILGTGELFF. The full variable domain, completed using reference TRBV9 and TRBJ2-2, is DSGVTQTPKHLITATGQRVTLRCSPRSGDLSVYWYQQSLDQGLQFLIQYYNGEERAKGNILERFSAQQFPDLHSELNLSSLELGDSALYFCASSVRILGTGELFFGEGSRLTVL.

The table lists this clonotype with a few counts. DNA of the CDR3: TGTGCCAGCAGCCCGCCGGCAGCGCGATCTCAAGAGACCCAGTACTTC. Encoded protein: CASSPPAARSQETQYF. The chain couples TRBV3-1 to TRBJ2-5, with unresolved D. The CDR3 is made up of 16 amino acids. Germline V gene sequence: CDR1 LGHDT, CDR2 YNNKEL (reference sequence). Trimming stripped 4 bases from V and 2 bases from J, with 17 bases between.

CDR3 loop: CASRSGGVYGYTF. Written as DNA, the CDR3 is TGTGCCAGTAGAAGTGGGGGAGTCTATGGCTACACCTTC. This chain uses TRBV19 with TRBJ1-2; possible D gene TRBD1, 5 bases. The CDR3 runs to 13 residues. Trimming shortened V by 6 bases and J by 4 bases, and 12 bases separated the two germline ends. CDR1 and CDR2 from the germline V gene are LNHDA and SQIVND (reference sequence).

In this sample, this clonotype turned up many times. The chain carries TRBV7-2 and TRBJ2-1; 11 positions match TRBD2. Germline V gene data show CDR1 as SGHTA and CDR2 as FQGNSA. This CDR3 has 17 residues. V dropped 1 base and J dropped 5; count of bases not matched to a gene: 7. CDR3 nucleotides: TGTGCCAGCAGCTTAGGCCCTACTAGCGGGGGCCACAATGAGCAGTTCTTC. Protein: CASSLGPTSGGHNEQFF.